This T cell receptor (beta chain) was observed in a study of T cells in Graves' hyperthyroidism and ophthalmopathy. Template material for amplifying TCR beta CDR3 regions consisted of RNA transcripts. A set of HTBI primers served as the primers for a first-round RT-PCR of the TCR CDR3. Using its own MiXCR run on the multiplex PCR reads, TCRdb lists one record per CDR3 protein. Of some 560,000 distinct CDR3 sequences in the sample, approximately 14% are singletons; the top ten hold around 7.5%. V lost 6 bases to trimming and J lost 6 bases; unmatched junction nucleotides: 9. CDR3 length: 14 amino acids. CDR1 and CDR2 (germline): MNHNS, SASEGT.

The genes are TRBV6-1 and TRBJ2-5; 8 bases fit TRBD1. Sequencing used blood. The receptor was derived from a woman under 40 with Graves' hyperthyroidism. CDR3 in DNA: TGTGCCAGCAGATCCGGACAGGGTGGGAAGACCCAGTACTTC. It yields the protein CASRSGQGGKTQYF.